The rows below give T cell receptor beta chains drawn from one sample of a study of blood T cell repertoires in COVID-19. Assay: immunoSEQ multiplex PCR; the TCRdb copy retains only in-frame clones and omits some. Counted here are approximately 290,000 clones, around 88% occurring once; the ten biggest clones make up approximately 0.84%. Material for sequencing was peripheral blood. The receptors originated from a man in his thirties or forties with acute or convalescent COVID-19. Each CDR3 is given with its conserved first and last residue. A D gene is named only where the DNA matches it firmly. Only part of the rows carry a size: once, few, many, or a class if the clone is expanded.

j_gene	d_gene	abundance	v_gene	CDR3aa	CDR3nt
TRBJ1-3	-	-	TRBV12-5	CASGLVSGAGNTIYF	TGTGCTAGTGGTTTGGTATCCGGGGCTGGAAACACCATATATTTT
TRBJ1-2	-	-	TRBV12-3/TRBV12-4	CASRPKRRGYTF	TGTGCCAGCAGACCCAAACGGCGGGGCTACACCTTC
TRBJ2-5	TRBD2	-	TRBV7-9	CASSPGLAMETQYF	TGTGCCAGCAGCCCGGGACTAGCTATGGAGACCCAGTACTTC
TRBJ1-6	TRBD1	-	TRBV5-1	CASSLDTGTGFNSPLHF	TGCGCCAGCAGCTTGGACACCGGGACAGGGTTTAATTCACCCCTCCACTTT
TRBJ1-1	TRBD1	-	TRBV5-4	CASSPPGQQMNTEAFF	TGTGCCAGCAGCCCTCCGGGACAGCAAATGAACACTGAAGCTTTCTTT
TRBJ1-4	-	once	TRBV2	CASSFGQNEKLFF	TGTGCCAGCAGTTTCGGACAGAATGAAAAACTGTTTTTT
TRBJ2-3	-	-	TRBV11-2	CASSLVRETYTQYF	TGTGCCAGCAGCTTAGTACGGGAGACGTATACGCAGTATTTT
TRBJ1-5	-	-	TRBV5-1	CASSPDSHSNQPQHF	TGCGCCAGCAGCCCGGACTCACATAGCAATCAGCCCCAGCATTTT
TRBJ1-4	-	few	TRBV2	CASKLTGVPNEKLFF	TGTGCCAGTAAATTAACGGGAGTGCCCAATGAAAAACTGTTTTTT
TRBJ2-5	-	-	TRBV9	CASSTSQETQYF	TGTGCCAGCAGCACGAGCCAAGAGACCCAGTACTTC
TRBJ2-3	-	-	TRBV9	CASSVSLDSTDTQYF	TGTGCCAGCAGCGTGAGCCTGGACTCCACAGATACGCAGTATTTT
TRBJ1-5	-	once	TRBV6-6	CASRQGDYQPQHF	TGTGCCAGCAGGCAGGGTGACTATCAGCCCCAGCATTTT
TRBJ2-7	-	-	TRBV6-1	CASSEAPFGIQSYEQYF	TGTGCCAGCAGTGAAGCTCCTTTCGGGATCCAATCCTACGAGCAGTACTTC
TRBJ2-4	-	-	TRBV28	CASMRSAKNIQYF	TGTGCCAGCATGAGGTCAGCCAAAAACATTCAGTACTTC
TRBJ1-2	-	-	TRBV15	CATSRADYGYTF	TGTGCCACCAGCAGAGCGGACTATGGCTACACCTTC
TRBJ1-1	TRBD1	-	TRBV6-5	CATIPPQGANTEAFF	TGTGCCACAATCCCTCCACAGGGGGCGAACACTGAAGCTTTCTTT
TRBJ2-7	-	-	TRBV11-2	CASSSRQISSYEQYF	TGTGCCAGCAGCTCGCGGCAAATAAGCTCCTACGAGCAGTACTTC
TRBJ2-3	TRBD2	once	TRBV5-5	CASSLGASGGTDTQYF	TGTGCCAGCAGCTTGGGCGCTAGCGGGGGCACAGATACGCAGTATTTT
TRBJ1-1	-	-	TRBV7-9	CASSLEGVNTEAFF	TGTGCCAGCAGCTTAGAAGGGGTGAACACTGAAGCTTTCTTT
TRBJ1-1	-	-	TRBV19	CASSYSNTEAFF	TGTGCCAGTAGTTACAGTAACACTGAAGCTTTCTTT
TRBJ2-7	TRBD1	-	TRBV6-6	CASSYYGDSHYEQYF	TGTGCCAGCAGTTACTACGGGGACAGCCACTACGAGCAGTACTTC
TRBJ1-1	-	once	TRBV28	CASSPTVRTEAFF	TGTGCCAGCAGTCCGACGGTGAGGACTGAAGCTTTCTTT
TRBJ2-3	-	-	TRBV15	CATSRDQGRDTQYF	TGTGCCACCAGCAGAGACCAGGGGAGAGATACGCAGTATTTT
TRBJ2-1	-	-	TRBV7-2	CASSSISEQFF	TGTGCCAGCAGCTCCATAAGCGAGCAGTTCTTC
TRBJ1-1	-	once	TRBV28	CASSQVDRLRTEAFF	TGTGCCAGCAGTCAGGTAGACAGGTTGAGAACTGAAGCTTTCTTT
TRBJ2-3	TRBD2	-	TRBV19	CASSSGTSGSYTQYF	TGTGCCAGTAGTTCCGGGACTAGCGGGAGTTATACGCAGTATTTT
TRBJ2-3	-	-	TRBV1	CTSSPRAGNYTDTQYF	TGCACCAGCAGCCCCAGGGCGGGGAATTACACAGATACGCAGTATTTT
TRBJ1-2	-	-	TRBV4-1	CASSRSRELANYGYTF	TGCGCCAGCAGCCGCTCCCGGGAGTTAGCTAACTATGGCTACACCTTC
TRBJ1-2	-	-	TRBV18	CASSPPRVGYTF	TGTGCCAGCTCACCCCCGCGGGTTGGCTACACCTTC
TRBJ1-5	-	-	TRBV18	CASSPVGAASNQPQHF	TGTGCCAGCTCACCAGTGGGGGCAGCGAGCAATCAGCCCCAGCATTTT
TRBJ2-1	TRBD2	-	TRBV7-2	CASRLTREDEQFF	TGTGCCAGCAGATTGACCCGGGAGGATGAGCAGTTCTTC
TRBJ2-7	TRBD1	-	TRBV6-4	CASSQTGAHEQYF	TGTGCCAGCAGTCAAACAGGGGCCCACGAGCAGTACTTC
TRBJ2-5	-	once	TRBV10-3	CAISGTDYVGAQYF	TGTGCCATCAGTGGGACAGACTATGTTGGGGCCCAGTACTTC
TRBJ2-7	-	-	TRBV6-1	CASSEARGSNEQYF	TGTGCCAGCAGTGAAGCTCGGGGATCTAACGAGCAGTACTTC
TRBJ1-5	TRBD1	-	TRBV19	CASSADRGDNQPQHF	TGTGCCAGTAGTGCCGACAGGGGTGACAATCAGCCCCAGCATTTT
TRBJ1-3	-	-	TRBV18	CASSPRSFGTSSGNTIYF	TGTGCCAGCTCACCTAGATCCTTCGGTACGAGCTCTGGAAACACCATATATTTT
TRBJ2-3	-	-	TRBV5-4	CASSSSGLTRRPDTQYF	TGTGCCAGCAGCTCGTCGGGACTTACACGCCGGCCAGATACGCAGTATTTT
TRBJ2-1	TRBD2	-	TRBV11-3	CASSPGLASDEQFF	TGTGCCAGCAGCCCCGGACTAGCGAGCGATGAGCAGTTCTTC
TRBJ1-6	-	-	TRBV6-1	CASSELGGGNSPLHF	TGTGCCAGCAGTGAATTGGGGGGAGGCAATTCACCCCTCCACTTT
TRBJ1-1	-	-	TRBV6-1	CASSELDKAPGTEAFF	TGTGCCAGCAGTGAACTTGACAAGGCCCCTGGCACTGAAGCTTTCTTT
TRBJ1-5	-	-	TRBV4-2	CASSQVSLSQGWGSNQPQHF	TGTGCCAGCAGCCAAGTCAGCCTTTCACAGGGATGGGGTAGCAATCAGCCCCAGCATTTT